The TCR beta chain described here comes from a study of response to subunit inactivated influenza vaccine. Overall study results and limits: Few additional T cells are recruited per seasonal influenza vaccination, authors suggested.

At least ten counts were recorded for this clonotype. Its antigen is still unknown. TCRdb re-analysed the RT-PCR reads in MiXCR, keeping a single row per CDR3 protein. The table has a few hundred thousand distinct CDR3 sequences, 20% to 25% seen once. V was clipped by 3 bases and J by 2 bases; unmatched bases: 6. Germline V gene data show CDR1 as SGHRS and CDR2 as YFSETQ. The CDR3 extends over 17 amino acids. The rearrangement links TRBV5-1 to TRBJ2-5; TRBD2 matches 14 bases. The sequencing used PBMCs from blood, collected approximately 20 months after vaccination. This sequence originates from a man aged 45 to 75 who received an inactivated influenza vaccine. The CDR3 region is CASSSGLAGDVQETQYF. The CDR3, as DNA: TGCGCCAGCAGCTCGGGACTAGCGGGAGACGTTCAAGAGACCCAGTACTTC.